This TCR beta chain was observed in a study of control samples from healthy donors and cancer patients (dated by TCRdb to about 2020). As regards this clone: Its antigen is unknown. No per-base quality is available; no much larger clone lies one base away.

The junction shows trimming of 3 bases on V and 3 bases on J, plus 6 bases between the germline ends. Reading from cysteine to phenylalanine, the CDR3 counts 12 amino acids. Just CDR3 DNA is preserved here, 36 bases in frame from base 1. Libraries were made using the immunoSEQ multiplex PCR assay. Here the immuneACCESS table is served through TCRdb, limited to in-frame sequences with V and J called. Missing clones are a known gap in these copies; in checked studies unresolved V genes cover under half, and the rest lacks a known reason. Present in this sample are roughly 100,000 clones, about 90% of which were seen just once. The ten largest clones represent 2% to 2.5% of the sample.

Sample: blood. The TCR sequence derives from a woman under 30 in good health. The sequence is built from TRBV12-3 or TRBV12-4 and TRBJ2-7; no D gene is confidently identified. The CDR3 protein: CASSFTGYEQYF. The DNA is as follows: TGTGCCAGCAGTTTTACCGGCTACGAGCAGTACTTC.